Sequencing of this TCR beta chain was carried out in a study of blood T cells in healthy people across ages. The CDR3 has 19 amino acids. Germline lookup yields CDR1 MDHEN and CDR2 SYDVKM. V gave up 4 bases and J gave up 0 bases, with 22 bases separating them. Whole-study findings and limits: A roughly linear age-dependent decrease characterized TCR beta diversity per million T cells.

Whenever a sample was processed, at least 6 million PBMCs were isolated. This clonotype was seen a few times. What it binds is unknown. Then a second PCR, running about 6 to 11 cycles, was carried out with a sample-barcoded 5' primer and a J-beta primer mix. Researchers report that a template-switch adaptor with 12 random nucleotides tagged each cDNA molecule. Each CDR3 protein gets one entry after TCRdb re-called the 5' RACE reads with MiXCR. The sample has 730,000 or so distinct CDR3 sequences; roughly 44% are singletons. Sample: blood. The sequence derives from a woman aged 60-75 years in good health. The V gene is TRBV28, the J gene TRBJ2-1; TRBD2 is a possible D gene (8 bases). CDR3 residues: CASSWDSLAGSSSYNEQFF. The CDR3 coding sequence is TGTGCCAGCAGTTGGGACAGCCTAGCGGGTTCCAGCTCCTACAATGAGCAGTTCTTC. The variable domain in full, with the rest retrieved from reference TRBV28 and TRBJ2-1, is DVKVTQSSRYLVKRTGEKVFLECVQDMDHENMFWYRQDPGLGLRLIYFSYDVKMKEKGDIPEGYSVSREKKERFSLILESASTNQTSMYLCASSWDSLAGSSSYNEQFFGPGTRLTVL.